The T cell receptor (beta chain) described here comes from a study of T cell changes during pregnancy in multiple sclerosis. The table came from immunoSEQ multiplex PCR; TCRdb's copy has only in-frame clones and leaves some out. This table holds approximately 47,000 clones, approximately 95% found once. This CDR3 is 14 amino acids long. Germline-derived CDR1 and CDR2 are SGHKS and YYEKEE (reference sequence). Trimming took off 4 bases at V and 4 bases at J, with 14 bases between the two ends. The chain has TRBV5-5 and TRBJ1-1; maybe TRBD1 (5 bases). This receptor was obtained from a female donor with multiple sclerosis, enrolled in a pregnancy study. Material: CD4+ T cells from peripheral blood mononuclear cells, obtained in the first trimester of pregnancy. Here the CDR3 reads CASSRAGGSTEAFF. The CDR3 DNA sequence: TGTGCCAGCAGCAGGGCCGGGGGGAGCACTGAAGCTTTCTTT.